This TCR beta chain was retrieved from a study of cytomegalovirus exposure and HLA in healthy donors. No record exists of this donor's CMV serostatus. The study ran its PCR with 60 Vbeta and 13 Jbeta primers. The repertoire was sequenced with immunoSEQ multiplex PCR; TCRdb's copy has only in-frame clones and lacks some. The sample yields tens of thousands of clones, of which the top ten take up about 6%. V lost 6 bases, J lost 2 bases, and 16 bases lay in between. Germline CDR1 is MNHNS and CDR2 is SASEGT. The CDR3 has 15 residues. In regard to this clone: Antigen: not known.

Study-level points and caveats: An Asian-associated ancestry cluster reportedly showed fewer N-insertions than the roughly 670-donor mean in a later analysis. In a later analysis, TCR beta V- and J-gene trimming was associated with a missense DCLRE1C variant.

The clonotype was recovered from a human donor in good health. The sequencing sample was made of PBMCs. This rearrangement joins TRBV6-1 to TRBJ1-1, with D tentatively TRBD1 (6 bases). DNA of the CDR3: TGTGCCAGCAGCGGAGGGGGGGGCATAAACACTGAAGCTTTCTTT. Encoded protein: CASSGGGGINTEAFF.